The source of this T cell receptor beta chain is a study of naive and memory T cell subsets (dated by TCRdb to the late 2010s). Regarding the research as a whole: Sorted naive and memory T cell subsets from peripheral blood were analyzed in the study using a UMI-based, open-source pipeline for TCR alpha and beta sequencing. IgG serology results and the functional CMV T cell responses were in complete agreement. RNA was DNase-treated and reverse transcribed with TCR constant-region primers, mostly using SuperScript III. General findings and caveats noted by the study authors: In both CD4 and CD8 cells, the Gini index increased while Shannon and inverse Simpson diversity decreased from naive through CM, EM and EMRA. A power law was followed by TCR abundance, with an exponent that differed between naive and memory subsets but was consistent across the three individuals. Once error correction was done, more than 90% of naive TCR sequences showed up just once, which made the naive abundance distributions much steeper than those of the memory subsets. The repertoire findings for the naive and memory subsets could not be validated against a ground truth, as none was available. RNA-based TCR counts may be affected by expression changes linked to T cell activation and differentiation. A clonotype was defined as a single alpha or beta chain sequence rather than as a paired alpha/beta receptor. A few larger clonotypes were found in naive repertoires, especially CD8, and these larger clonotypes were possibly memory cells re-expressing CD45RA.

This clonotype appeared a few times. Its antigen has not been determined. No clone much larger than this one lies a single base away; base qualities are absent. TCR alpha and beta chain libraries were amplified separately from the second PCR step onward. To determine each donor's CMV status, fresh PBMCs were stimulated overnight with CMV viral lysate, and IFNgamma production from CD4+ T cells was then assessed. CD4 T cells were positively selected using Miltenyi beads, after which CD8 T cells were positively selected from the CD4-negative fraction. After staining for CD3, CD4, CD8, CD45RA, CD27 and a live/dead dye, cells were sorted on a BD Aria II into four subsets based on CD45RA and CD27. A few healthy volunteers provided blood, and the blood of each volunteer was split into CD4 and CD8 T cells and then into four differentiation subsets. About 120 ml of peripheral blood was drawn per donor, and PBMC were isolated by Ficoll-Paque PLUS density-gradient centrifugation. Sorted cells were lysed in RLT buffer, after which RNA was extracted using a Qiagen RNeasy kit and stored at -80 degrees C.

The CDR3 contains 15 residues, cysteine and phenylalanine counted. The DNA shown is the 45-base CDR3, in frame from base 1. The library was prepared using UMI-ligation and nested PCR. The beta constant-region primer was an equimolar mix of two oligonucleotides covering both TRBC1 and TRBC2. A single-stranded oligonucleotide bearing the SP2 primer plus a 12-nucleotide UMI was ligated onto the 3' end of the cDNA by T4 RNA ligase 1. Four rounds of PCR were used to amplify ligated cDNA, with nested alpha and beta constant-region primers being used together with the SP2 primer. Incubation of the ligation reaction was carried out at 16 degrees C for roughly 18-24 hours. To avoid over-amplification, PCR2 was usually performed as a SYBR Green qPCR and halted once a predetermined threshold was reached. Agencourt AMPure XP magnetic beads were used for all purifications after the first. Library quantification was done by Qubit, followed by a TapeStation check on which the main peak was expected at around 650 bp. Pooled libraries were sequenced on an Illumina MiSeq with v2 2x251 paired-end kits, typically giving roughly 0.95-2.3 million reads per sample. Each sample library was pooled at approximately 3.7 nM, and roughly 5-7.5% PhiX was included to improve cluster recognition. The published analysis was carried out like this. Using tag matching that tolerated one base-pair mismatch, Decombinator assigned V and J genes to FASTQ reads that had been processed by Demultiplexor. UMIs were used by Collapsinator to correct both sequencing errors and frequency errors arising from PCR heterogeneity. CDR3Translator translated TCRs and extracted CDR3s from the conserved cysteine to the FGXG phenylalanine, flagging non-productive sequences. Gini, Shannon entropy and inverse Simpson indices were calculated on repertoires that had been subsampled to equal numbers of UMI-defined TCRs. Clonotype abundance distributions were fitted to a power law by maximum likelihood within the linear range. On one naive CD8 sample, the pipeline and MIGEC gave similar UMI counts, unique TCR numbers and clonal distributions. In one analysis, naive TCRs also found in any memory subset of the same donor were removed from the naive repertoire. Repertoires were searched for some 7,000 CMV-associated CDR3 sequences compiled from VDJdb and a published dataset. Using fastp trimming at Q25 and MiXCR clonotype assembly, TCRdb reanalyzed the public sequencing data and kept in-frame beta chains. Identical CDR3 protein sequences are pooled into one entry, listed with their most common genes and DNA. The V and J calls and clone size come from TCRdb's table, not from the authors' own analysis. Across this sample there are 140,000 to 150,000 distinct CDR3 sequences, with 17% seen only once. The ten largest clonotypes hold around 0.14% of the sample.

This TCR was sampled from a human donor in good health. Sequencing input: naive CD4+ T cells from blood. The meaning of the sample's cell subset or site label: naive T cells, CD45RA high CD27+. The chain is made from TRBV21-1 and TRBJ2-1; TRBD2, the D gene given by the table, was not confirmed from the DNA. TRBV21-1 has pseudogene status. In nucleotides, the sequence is TGTGCCAGCCTACCGGGGCGGGAGAGGTACAATGAGCAGTTCTTC. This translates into CASLPGRERYNEQFF.